The rows below give T cell receptor beta chains drawn from one sample of a study of T cell repertoires in cytomegalovirus infection. TCRdb processed the reads anew with MiXCR; each CDR3 protein has one entry. Found here are approximately 170,000 distinct CDR3 sequences, approximately 15% of them singletons; the top ten hold about a quarter. Sequencing was performed on PBMCs. The receptor source for this set is a human donor in good health (CMV status not recorded). Some clones in this sample may be carry-over from other donors' samples. Each CDR3 is given with its conserved first and last residue. D genes are given only for firm matches. Size tells how often a clone was seen (once, few, many) or the class of an expanded clone, and some rows leave it out.

TRBJ2-1 many TRBV7-8 TRBD1 TGTGCCAGCAGCCCTCGACAGACAGGGGTGTACAATGAGCAGTTCTTC CASSPRQTGVYNEQFF
TRBJ2-6 NA TRBV25-1 NA TGTGCCAGCAGTGATCCCCTAGGGGGGGCCAACGTCCTGACTTTC CASSDPLGGANVLTF
TRBJ1-5 few TRBV28 NA TGTGCCAGCAGTTTTGGAGGGGTCGGCAATCAGCCCCAGCATTTT CASSFGGVGNQPQHF
TRBJ2-5 many TRBV7-3 NA TGTGCCAGCAGCTTAATGCCCCAAGAGACCCAGTACTTC CASSLMPQETQYF
TRBJ1-5 few TRBV6-6 NA TGTGCCAGCAGTGATATTTCAGAGCCCCAGCATTTT CASSDISEPQHF
TRBJ2-7 NA TRBV29-1 TRBD2 TGCAGCGTTCTGGAGTGGGGAGGGGACTACGAGCAGTACTTC CSVLEWGGDYEQYF
TRBJ1-2 many TRBV5-1 NA TGCGCCAGCAGCCGGGACCAGCTGACCTATGGCTACACCTTC CASSRDQLTYGYTF
TRBJ1-1 many TRBV7-2 NA TGTGCCAGCAGTCGGACATCTTACCAGCGGAACACTGAAGCTTTCTTT CASSRTSYQRNTEAFF
TRBJ2-1 many TRBV19 TRBD2 TGTGCCAGTAGTATAGCAAAACTAGCGGGAGGGCCCCGTTGGAATGAGCAGTTCTTC CASSIAKLAGGPRWNEQFF
TRBJ2-3 once TRBV5-4 TRBD1 TGTGCCAGCAGCTTCCCAGGGGGCTATGGCACAGATACGCAGTATTTT CASSFPGGYGTDTQYF
TRBJ1-2 NA TRBV18 NA TGTGCCAGCTCACCAGGGGGCGCCTTTGGCTACACCTTC CASSPGGAFGYTF
TRBJ2-5 NA TRBV11-2 TRBD2 TGTGCCAGCAGCAGAGTGGAGGGGAGGGAGTACTTC CASSRVEGREYF
TRBJ2-4 NA TRBV6-1 NA TGTGCCAGCAGGCCATTTTCGGGACCGCGTAAAAACATTCAGTACTTC CASRPFSGPRKNIQYF
TRBJ2-7 NA TRBV7-8 TRBD2 TGTGCCATTCGGGGGGGCGCGGGCGAGCAGTACTTC CAIRGGAGEQYF
TRBJ2-7 NA TRBV10-3 NA TGTGCCATCATTCTCCCCAACAGAGACGAGCAGTACTTC CAIILPNRDEQYF
TRBJ1-1 few TRBV20-1 NA TGCAGTGCGGGCGCAGAGTCGAACACTGAAGCTTTCTTT CSAGAESNTEAFF
TRBJ2-3 few TRBV19 TRBD1 TGTGCCAGTAGCCGGGAAGTGACAGGGGTGGCAGATACGCAGTATTTT CASSREVTGVADTQYF